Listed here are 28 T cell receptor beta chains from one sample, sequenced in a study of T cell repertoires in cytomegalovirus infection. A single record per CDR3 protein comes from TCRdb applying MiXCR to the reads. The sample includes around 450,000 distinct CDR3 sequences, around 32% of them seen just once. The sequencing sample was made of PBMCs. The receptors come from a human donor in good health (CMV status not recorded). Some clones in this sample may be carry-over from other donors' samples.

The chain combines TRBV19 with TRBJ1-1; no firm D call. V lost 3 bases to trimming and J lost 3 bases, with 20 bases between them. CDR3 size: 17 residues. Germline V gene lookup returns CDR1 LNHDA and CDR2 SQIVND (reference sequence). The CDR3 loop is CASSIFGEGLQDTEAFF. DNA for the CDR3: TGTGCCAGTAGTATTTTCGGCGAAGGGCTTCAGGACACTGAAGCTTTCTTT.

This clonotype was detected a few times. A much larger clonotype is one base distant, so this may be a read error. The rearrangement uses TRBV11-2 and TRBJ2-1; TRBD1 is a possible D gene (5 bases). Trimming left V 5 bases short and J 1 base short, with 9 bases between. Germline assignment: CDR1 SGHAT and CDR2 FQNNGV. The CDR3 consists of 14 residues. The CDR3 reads CASSNAGSYNEQFF. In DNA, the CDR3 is TGTGCCAGCAGCAACGCAGGGTCCTACAATGAGCAGTTCTTC.

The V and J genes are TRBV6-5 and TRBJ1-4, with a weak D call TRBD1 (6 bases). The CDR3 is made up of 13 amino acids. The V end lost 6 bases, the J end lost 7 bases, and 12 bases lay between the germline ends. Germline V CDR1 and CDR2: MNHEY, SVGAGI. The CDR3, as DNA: TGTGCCAGCAGGGAGGGGGTCGTTGAAAAACTGTTTTTT. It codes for CASREGVVEKLFF.

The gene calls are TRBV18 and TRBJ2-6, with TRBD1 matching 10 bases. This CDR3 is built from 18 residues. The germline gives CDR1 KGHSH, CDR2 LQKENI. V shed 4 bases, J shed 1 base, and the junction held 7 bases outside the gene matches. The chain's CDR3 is CASSRDRGRSSGANVLTF. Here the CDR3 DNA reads TGTGCCAGCTCACGGGACAGGGGCCGATCTTCTGGGGCCAACGTCCTGACTTTC. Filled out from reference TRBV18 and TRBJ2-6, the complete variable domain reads NAGVMQNPRHLVRRRGQEARLRCSPMKGHSHVYWYRQLPEEGLKFMVYLQKENIIDESGMPKERFSAEFPKEGPSILRIQQVVRGDSAAYFCASSRDRGRSSGANVLTFGAGSRLTVL.

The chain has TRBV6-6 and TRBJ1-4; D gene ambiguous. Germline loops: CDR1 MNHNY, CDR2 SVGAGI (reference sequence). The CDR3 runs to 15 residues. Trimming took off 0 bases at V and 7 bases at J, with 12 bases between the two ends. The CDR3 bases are TGTGCCAGCAGTTACTCGCAGGCCTCAGGTGAAAAACTGTTTTTT. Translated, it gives CASSYSQASGEKLFF.

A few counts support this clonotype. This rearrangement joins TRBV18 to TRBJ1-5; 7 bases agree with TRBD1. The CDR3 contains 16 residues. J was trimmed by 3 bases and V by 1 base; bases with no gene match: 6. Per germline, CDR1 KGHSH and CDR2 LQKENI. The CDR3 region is CASSPRGQNYNQPQHF. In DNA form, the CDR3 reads TGTGCCAGCTCACCACGGGGACAGAATTACAATCAGCCCCAGCATTTT.

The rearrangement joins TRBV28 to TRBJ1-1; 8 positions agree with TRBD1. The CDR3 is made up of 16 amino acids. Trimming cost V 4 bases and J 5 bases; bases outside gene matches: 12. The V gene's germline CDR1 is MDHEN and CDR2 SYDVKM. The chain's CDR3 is CASSSNRGICRTEAFF. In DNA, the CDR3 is TGTGCCAGCAGTTCTAACAGGGGGATCTGTCGGACTGAAGCTTTCTTT.

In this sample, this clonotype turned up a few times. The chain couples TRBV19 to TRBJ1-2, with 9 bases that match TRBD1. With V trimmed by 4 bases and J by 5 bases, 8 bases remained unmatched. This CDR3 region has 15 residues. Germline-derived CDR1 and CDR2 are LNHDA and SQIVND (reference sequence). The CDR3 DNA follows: TGTGCCAGTAGTACAGCCGGGACAGGGACTTATGGCTACACCTTC. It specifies CASSTAGTGTYGYTF.

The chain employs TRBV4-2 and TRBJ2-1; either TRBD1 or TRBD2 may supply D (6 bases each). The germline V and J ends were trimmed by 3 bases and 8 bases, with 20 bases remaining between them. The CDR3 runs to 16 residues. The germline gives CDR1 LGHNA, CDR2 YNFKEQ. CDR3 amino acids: CASSQDNPPGGDEQFF. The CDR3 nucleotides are TGTGCCAGCAGCCAGGATAACCCTCCCGGGGGCGATGAGCAGTTCTTC.

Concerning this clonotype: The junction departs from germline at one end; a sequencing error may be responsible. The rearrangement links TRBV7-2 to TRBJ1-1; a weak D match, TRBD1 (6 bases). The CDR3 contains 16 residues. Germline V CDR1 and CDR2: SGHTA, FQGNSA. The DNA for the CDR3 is TGTTCCAGCAGCGATCCGACAGGAGGACTTTGCACTGAAGCTTTCTTT. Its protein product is CSSSDPTGGLCTEAFF.

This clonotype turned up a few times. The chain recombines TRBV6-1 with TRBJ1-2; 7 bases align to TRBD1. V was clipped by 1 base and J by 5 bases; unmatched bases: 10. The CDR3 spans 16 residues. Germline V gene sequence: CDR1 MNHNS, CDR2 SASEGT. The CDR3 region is CASSEVVGQRFYGYTF. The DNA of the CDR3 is TGTGCCAGCAGTGAAGTTGTGGGACAGCGTTTTTATGGCTACACCTTC.

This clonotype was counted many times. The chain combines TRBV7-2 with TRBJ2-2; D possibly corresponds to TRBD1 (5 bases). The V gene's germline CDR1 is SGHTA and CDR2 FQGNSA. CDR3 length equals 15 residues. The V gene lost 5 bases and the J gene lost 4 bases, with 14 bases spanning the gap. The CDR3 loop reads CASSPTWGFTGELFF. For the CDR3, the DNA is TGTGCCAGCAGCCCGACCTGGGGCTTCACCGGGGAGCTGTTTTTT.

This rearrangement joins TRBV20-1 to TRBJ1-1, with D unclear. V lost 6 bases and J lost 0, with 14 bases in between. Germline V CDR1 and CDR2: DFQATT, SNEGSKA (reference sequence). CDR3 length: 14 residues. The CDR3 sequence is CSAPRVGMNTEAFF. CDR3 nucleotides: TGCAGTGCCCCTCGTGTCGGGATGAACACTGAAGCTTTCTTT.

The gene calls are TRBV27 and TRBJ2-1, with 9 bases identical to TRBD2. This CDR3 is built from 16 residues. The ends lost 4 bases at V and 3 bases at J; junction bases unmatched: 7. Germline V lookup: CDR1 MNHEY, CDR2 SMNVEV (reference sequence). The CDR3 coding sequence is TGTGCCAGCAGTTCTAGCGGGGCGACCTACTACAATGAGCAGTTCTTC. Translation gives CASSSSGATYYNEQFF.

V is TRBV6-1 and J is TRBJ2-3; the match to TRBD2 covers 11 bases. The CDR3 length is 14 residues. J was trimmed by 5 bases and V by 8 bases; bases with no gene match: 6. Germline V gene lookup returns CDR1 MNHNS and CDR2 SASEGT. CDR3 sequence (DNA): TGTGCCAGCGAACTAGCGGGGGCAGGAGATACGCAGTATTTT. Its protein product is CASELAGAGDTQYF.

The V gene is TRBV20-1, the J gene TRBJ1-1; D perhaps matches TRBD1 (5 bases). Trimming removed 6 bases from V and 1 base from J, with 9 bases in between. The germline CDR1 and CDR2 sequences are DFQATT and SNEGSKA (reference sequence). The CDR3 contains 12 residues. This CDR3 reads CSAAGGNTEAFF. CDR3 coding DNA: TGCAGTGCCGCCGGGGGGAACACTGAAGCTTTCTTT.

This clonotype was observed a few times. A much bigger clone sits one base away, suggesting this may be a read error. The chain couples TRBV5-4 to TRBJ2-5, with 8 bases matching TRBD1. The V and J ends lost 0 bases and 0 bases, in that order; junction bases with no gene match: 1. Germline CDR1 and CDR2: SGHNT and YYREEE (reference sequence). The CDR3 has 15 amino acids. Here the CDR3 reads CASSLGQGNQETQYF. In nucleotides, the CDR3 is TGTGCCAGCAGCTTGGGACAGGGGAACCAAGAGACCCAGTACTTC.

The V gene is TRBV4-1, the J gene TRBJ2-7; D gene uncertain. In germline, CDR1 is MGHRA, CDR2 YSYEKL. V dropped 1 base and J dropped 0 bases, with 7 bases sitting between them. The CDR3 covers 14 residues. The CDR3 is CASSQVGNSYEQYF. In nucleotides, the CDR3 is TGCGCCAGCAGCCAAGTTGGCAACTCCTACGAGCAGTACTTC.

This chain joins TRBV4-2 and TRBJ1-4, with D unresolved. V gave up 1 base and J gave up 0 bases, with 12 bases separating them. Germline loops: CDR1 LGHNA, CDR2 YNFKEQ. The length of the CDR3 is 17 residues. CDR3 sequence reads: CASSQGPSGATNEKLFF. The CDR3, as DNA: TGTGCCAGCAGCCAAGGGCCCTCGGGAGCAACTAATGAAAAACTGTTTTTT.

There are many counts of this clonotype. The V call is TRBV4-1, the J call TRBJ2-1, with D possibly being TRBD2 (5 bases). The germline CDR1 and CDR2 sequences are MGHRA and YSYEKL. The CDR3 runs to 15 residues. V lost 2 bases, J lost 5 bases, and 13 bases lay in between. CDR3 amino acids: CASSQSRGTHNEQFF. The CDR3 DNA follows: TGCGCCAGCAGCCAATCACGGGGTACCCACAATGAGCAGTTCTTC.

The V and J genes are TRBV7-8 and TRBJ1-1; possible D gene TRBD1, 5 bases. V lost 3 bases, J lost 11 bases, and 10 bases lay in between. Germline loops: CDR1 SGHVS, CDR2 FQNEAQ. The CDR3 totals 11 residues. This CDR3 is CASSLGGRAFF. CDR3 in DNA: TGTGCCAGCAGCTTGGGGGGGAGGGCTTTCTTT. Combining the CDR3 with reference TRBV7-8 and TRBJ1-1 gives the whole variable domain GAGVSQSPRYKVAKRGQDVALRCDPISGHVSLFWYQQALGQGPEFLTYFQNEAQLDKSGLPSDRFFAERPEGSVSTLKIQRTQQEDSAVYLCASSLGGRAFFGQGTRLTVV.

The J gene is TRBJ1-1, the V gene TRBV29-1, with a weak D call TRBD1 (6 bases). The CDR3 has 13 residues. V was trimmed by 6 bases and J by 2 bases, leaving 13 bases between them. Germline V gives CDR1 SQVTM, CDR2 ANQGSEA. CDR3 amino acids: CSVPDRLNTEAFF. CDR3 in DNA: TGCAGCGTCCCCGACAGGTTAAACACTGAAGCTTTCTTT.

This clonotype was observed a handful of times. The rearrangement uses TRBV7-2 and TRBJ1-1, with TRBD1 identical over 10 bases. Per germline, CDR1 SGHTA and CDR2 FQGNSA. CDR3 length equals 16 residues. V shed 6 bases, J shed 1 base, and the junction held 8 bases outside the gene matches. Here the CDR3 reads CASRSDRGRRNTEAFF. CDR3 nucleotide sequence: TGTGCCAGCAGGTCCGACAGGGGGCGAAGGAACACTGAAGCTTTCTTT.

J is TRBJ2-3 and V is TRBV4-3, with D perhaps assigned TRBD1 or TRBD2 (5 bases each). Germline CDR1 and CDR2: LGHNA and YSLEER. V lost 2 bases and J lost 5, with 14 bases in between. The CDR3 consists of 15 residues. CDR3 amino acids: CASSQRGLEQDTQYF. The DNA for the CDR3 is TGCGCCAGCAGCCAACGGGGCCTGGAGCAAGATACGCAGTATTTT.

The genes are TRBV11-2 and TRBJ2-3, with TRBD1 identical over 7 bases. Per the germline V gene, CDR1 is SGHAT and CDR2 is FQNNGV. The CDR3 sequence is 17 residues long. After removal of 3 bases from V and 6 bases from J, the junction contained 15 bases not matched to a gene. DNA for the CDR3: TGTGCCAGCAGCTTCCCTAAGACAGGGAAGGAGACCGATACGCAGTATTTT. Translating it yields CASSFPKTGKETDTQYF.

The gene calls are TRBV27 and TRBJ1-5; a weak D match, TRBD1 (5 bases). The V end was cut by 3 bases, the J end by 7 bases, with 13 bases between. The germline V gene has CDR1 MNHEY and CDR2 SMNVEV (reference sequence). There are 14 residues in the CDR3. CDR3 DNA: TGTGCCAGCAGTTTTTCCAGGGCGGGACAGCCCCAGCATTTT. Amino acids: CASSFSRAGQPQHF.

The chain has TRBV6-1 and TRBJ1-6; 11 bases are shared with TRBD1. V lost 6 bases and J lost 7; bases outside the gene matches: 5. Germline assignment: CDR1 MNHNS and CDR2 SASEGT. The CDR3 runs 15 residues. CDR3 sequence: CASSGQGAPNSPLHF. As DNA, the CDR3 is TGTGCCAGCAGCGGACAGGGGGCCCCCAATTCACCCCTCCACTTT.

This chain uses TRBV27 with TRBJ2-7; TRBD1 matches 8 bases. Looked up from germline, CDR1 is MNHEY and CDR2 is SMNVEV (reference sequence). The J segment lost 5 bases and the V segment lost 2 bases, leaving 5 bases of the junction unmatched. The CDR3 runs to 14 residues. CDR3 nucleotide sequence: TGTGCCAGCAGTTTAACGGGCAGGGGGCACGAGCAGTACTTC. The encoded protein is CASSLTGRGHEQYF.